One T cell receptor (beta chain) is described in this entry. Its antigen is undetermined. This specimen comes from a study of ipilimumab plus nivolumab after autologous stem cell transplantation. Background on the study: A median of about 8 nivolumab and 4 or 5 ipilimumab doses were given.

Overall study findings and caveats: Per the authors, repertoire, Treg and microbiota data justify further study.

Here immunoSEQ multiplex PCR was the method, and the copy in TCRdb shows in-frame clones only, minus some. The data hold approximately 20,000 clones, with over 70% observed a single time. The CDR3 runs 13 residues. CDR1 GTSNPN and CDR2 SVGIG come from the germline V gene (reference sequence). Trimming removed 1 base at V and 7 bases at J, with 11 bases between. This chain joins TRBV30 and TRBJ1-5, with a weak D call TRBD1 (6 bases). The origin of this receptor is a male donor with diffuse large B-cell lymphoma. The source material was PBMCs, sampled in a trial of ipilimumab plus nivolumab as post-transplant consolidation. The CDR3 here is CAWSAGQGQPQHF. As DNA, the CDR3 is TGTGCCTGGAGTGCGGGACAAGGGCAGCCCCAGCATTTT.